What follows are 8 T cell receptor beta chains derived from one specimen sequenced in a study of cytomegalovirus exposure and HLA in healthy donors. Using immunoSEQ multiplex PCR, the repertoire was profiled, and TCRdb retains in-frame clones only, with some absent. The table records more than 45,000 clones, 80% to 90% of them present only once. Sequenced input: PBMCs. The receptor source for this set is a young woman in good health and CMV-seronegative.

J is TRBJ2-7 and V is TRBV5-1, with 12 bases fitting TRBD2. This CDR3 region has 15 residues. The trim removed 4 bases at V and 4 bases at J, leaving 6 bases unmatched. Germline CDR1 SGHRS, CDR2 YFSETQ. CDR3 DNA sequence: TGCGCCAGCAGCAAGGCGACTAGCGGGGGTTACGAGCAGTACTTC. It translates to CASSKATSGGYEQYF.

The gene calls are TRBV18 and TRBJ2-3; D uncertain. The CDR3 length is 14 residues. CDR1 KGHSH and CDR2 LQKENI come from the germline V gene. Trimming left V 1 base short and J 0 bases short, with 5 bases between. The CDR3 sequence: CASSPQLSTDTQYF. CDR3 nucleotides: TGTGCCAGCTCACCACAGCTAAGCACAGATACGCAGTATTTT.

The chain couples TRBV7-9 to TRBJ2-7; TRBD2 agrees at 11 bases. V shed 8 bases and J 5 bases; nucleotides not matched to a gene: 11. This CDR3 is built from 15 residues. The germline V gene encodes CDR1 SEHNR and CDR2 FQNEAQ (reference sequence). The CDR3 coding sequence is TGTGCCAGCTCCAGGGTGGGGACTAGCGGAGACGAGCAGTACTTC. Translation gives CASSRVGTSGDEQYF. The full variable domain, its missing parts supplied by reference TRBV7-9 and TRBJ2-7, is DTGVSQNPRHKITKRGQNVTFRCDPISEHNRLYWYRQTLGQGPEFLTYFQNEAQLEKSRLLSDRFSAERPKGSFSTLEIQRTEQGDSAMYLCASSRVGTSGDEQYFGPGTRLTVT.

The chain has TRBV2 and TRBJ2-2, with D perhaps matching TRBD1 (6 bases). There are 14 residues in the CDR3. The V end lost 6 bases, the J end lost 6 bases, and 14 bases lay between the germline ends. The V gene's germline CDR1 is SNHLY and CDR2 FYNNEI. The CDR3 region has the DNA TGTGCCAGCAGACTACAGGGTCCTCCCGGGGAGCTGTTTTTT. This codes for CASRLQGPPGELFF.

This chain links TRBV6-1 with TRBJ1-6; TRBD1 aligns across 7 bases. CDR1 is MNHNS, CDR2 SASEGT, per germline. V lost 3 bases, J lost 4 bases, and 0 bases stayed unmatched. This CDR3 region has 14 residues. CDR3 DNA sequence: TGTGCCAGCAGTGAGACAGGGTATAATTCACCCCTCCACTTT. Encoded protein: CASSETGYNSPLHF.

The chain combines TRBV27 with TRBJ1-1, with TRBD1 matching 7 bases. V was clipped by 0 bases and J by 7 bases; unmatched bases: 5. The CDR3 has 14 amino acids. The germline gives CDR1 MNHEY, CDR2 SMNVEV (reference sequence). The CDR3 loop is CASSLSLGGREAFF. The CDR3 coding sequence is TGTGCCAGCAGTTTATCGTTAGGGGGCCGTGAAGCTTTCTTT.

The chain links TRBV2 to TRBJ1-4; 7 bases match TRBD1. Per germline, CDR1 SNHLY and CDR2 FYNNEI. J lost 7 bases, V lost 7 bases, and 12 bases had no gene match. This CDR3 comprises 15 residues. CDR3 bases: TGTGCCAGCAACATGGGGACAGCATTAGGTGAAAAACTGTTTTTT. Protein product: CASNMGTALGEKLFF.

The V gene is TRBV4-1, the J gene TRBJ2-7, with 7 nucleotides matching TRBD2. J lost 4 bases, V lost 2 bases, and 8 bases had no gene match. There are 15 residues in the CDR3. Per germline, CDR1 MGHRA and CDR2 YSYEKL. The CDR3 sequence: CASSQPRTRPYEQYF. The CDR3 coding sequence is TGCGCCAGCAGCCAACCCCGGACTAGACCTTACGAGCAGTACTTC.